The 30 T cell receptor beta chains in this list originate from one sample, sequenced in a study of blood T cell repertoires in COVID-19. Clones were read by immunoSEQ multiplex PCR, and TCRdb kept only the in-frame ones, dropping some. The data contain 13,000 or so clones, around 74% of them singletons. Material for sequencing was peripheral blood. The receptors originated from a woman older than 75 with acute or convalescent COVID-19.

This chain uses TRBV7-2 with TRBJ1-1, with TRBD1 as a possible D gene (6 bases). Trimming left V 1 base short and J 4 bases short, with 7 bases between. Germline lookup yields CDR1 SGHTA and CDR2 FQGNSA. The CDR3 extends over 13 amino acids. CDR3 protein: CASSLDRVTEAFF. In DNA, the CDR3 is TGTGCCAGCAGCTTAGACAGGGTCACTGAAGCTTTCTTT.

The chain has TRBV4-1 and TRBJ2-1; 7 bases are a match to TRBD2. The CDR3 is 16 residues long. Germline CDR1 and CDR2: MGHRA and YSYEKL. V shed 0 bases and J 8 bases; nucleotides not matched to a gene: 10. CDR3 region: CASSQDWPSGVDEQFF. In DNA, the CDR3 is TGCGCCAGCAGCCAAGATTGGCCTAGCGGAGTCGATGAGCAGTTCTTC.

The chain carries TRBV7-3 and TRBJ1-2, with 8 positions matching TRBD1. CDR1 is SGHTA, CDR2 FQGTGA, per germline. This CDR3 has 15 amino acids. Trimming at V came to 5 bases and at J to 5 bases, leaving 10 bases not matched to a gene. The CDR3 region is CASSLGQGSRYGYTF. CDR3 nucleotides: TGTGCCAGCAGCCTCGGACAGGGATCTAGGTATGGCTACACCTTC. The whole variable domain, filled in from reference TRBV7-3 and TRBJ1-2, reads GAGVSQTPSNKVTEKGKYVELRCDPISGHTALYWYRQSLGQGPEFLIYFQGTGAADDSGLPNDRFFAVRPEGSVSTLKIQRTERGDSAVYLCASSLGQGSRYGYTFGSGTRLTVV.

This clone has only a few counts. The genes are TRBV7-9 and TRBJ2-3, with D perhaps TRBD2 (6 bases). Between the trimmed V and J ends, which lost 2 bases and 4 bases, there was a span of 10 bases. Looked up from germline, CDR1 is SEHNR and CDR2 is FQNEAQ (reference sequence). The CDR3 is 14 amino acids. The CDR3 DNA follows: TGTGCCAGCAGCTTATCGGTAGCGGCAGATACGCAGTATTTT. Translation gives CASSLSVAADTQYF. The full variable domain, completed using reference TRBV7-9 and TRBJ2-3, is DTGVSQNPRHKITKRGQNVTFRCDPISEHNRLYWYRQTLGQGPEFLTYFQNEAQLEKSRLLSDRFSAERPKGSFSTLEIQRTEQGDSAMYLCASSLSVAADTQYFGPGTRLTVL.

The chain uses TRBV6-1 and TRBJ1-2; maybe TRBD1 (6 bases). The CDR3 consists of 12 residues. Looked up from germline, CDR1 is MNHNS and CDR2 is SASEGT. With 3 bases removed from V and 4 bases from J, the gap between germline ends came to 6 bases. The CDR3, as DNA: TGTGCCAGCAGTGACAGGGGCTATGGCTACACCTTC. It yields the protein CASSDRGYGYTF.

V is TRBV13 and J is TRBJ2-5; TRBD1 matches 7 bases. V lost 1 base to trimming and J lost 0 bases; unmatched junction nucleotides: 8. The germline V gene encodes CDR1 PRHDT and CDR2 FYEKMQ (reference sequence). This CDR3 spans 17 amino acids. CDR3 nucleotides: TGTGCCAGCAGCTTAGTCTGGGACAGAAAAGACCAAGAGACCCAGTACTTC. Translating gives CASSLVWDRKDQETQYF.

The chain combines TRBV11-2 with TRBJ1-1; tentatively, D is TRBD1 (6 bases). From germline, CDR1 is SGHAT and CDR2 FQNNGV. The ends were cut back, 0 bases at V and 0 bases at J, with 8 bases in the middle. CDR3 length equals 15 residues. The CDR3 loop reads CASSLEGHLNTEAFF. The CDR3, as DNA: TGTGCCAGCAGCTTAGAGGGACACTTGAACACTGAAGCTTTCTTT.

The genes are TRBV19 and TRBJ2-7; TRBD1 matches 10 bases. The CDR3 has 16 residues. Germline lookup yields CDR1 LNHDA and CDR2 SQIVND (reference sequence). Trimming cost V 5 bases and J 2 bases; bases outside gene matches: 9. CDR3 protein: CASSPRHGQGAYEQYF. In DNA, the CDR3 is TGTGCCAGTAGTCCCCGTCACGGACAGGGGGCCTACGAGCAGTACTTC.

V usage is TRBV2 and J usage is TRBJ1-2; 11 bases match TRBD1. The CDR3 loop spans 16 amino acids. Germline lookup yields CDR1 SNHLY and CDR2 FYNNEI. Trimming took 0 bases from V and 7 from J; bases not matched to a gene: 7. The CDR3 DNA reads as TGTGCCAGCAGTGAAGCGCTCGGACAGGGGGCTGGTGGCTACACCTTC. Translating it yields CASSEALGQGAGGYTF.

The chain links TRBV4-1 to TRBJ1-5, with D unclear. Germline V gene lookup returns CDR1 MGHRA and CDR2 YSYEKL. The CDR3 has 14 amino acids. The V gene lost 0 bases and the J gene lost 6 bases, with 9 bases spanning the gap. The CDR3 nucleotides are TGCGCCAGCAGCCAAGAGGGTACTAGTCAGCCCCAGCATTTT. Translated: CASSQEGTSQPQHF.

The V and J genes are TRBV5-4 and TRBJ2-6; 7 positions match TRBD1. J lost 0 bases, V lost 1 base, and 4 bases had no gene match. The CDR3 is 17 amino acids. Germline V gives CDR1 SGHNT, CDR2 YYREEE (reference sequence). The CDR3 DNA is TGTGCCAGCAGCTTGCCGACAGGGAGCTCTGGGGCCAACGTCCTGACTTTC. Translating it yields CASSLPTGSSGANVLTF.

The CDR3: CASSTAPGSQETQYF. In nucleotides, the CDR3 is TGTGCCAGCAGTACTGCCCCGGGGTCCCAAGAGACCCAGTACTTC. This chain uses TRBV6-2 or TRBV6-3 with TRBJ2-5, with TRBD2 as a possible D gene (5 bases). V lost 5 bases, J lost 1 base, and 14 bases lay in between. CDR3 size: 15 residues. CDR1 is MNHEY, CDR2 SVGEGT, per germline.

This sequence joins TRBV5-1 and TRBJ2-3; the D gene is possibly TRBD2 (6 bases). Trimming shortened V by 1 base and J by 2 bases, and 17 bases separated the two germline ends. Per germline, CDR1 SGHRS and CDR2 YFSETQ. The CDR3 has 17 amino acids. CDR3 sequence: CASSLTRDSPNTDTQYF. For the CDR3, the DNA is TGCGCCAGCAGCTTGACCCGGGACTCGCCGAACACAGATACGCAGTATTTT.

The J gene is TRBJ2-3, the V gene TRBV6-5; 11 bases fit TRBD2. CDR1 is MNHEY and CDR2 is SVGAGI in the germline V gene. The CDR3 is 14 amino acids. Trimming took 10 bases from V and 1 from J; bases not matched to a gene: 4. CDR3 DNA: TGTGCCACTTTAGCGGGGGGGGGCACAGATACGCAGTATTTT. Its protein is CATLAGGGTDTQYF.

Written as DNA, the CDR3 is TGTGCCAGCAGCCTGACAGGGGTGGGGACCCAGTACTTC. Translation: CASSLTGVGTQYF. V gene TRBV5-6 combines with J gene TRBJ2-5; 8 bases agree with TRBD1. Looked up from germline, CDR1 is SGHDT and CDR2 is YYEEEE. The J segment lost 7 bases and the V segment lost 4 bases, leaving 6 bases of the junction unmatched. The CDR3 has 13 residues.

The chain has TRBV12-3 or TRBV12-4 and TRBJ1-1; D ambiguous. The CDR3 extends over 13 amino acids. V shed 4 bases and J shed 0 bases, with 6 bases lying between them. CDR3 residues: CASSSSVNTEAFF. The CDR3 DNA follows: TGTGCCAGCAGTTCCTCAGTGAACACTGAAGCTTTCTTT.

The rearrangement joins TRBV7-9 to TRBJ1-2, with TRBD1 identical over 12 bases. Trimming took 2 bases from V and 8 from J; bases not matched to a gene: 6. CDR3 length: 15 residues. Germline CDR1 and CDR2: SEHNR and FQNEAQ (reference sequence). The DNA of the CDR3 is TGTGCCAGCAGCTTAATATACGGGACAGGGGGCGGCTACACCTTC. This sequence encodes CASSLIYGTGGGYTF.

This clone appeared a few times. CDR3 nucleotide sequence: TGTGCCTGGAGTCCAGATCGGGGATTTATCACTGAAGCTTTCTTT. Its protein is CAWSPDRGFITEAFF. The V gene is TRBV30, the J gene TRBJ1-1; D uncertain. Germline lookup yields CDR1 GTSNPN and CDR2 SVGIG (reference sequence). This CDR3 has 15 residues. V was pared by 2 bases and J by 4 bases, with 17 bases between.

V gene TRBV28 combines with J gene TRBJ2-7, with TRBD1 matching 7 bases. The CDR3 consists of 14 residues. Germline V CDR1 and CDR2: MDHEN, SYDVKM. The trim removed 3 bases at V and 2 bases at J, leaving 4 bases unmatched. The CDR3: CASSFVQGAYEQYF. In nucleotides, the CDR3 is TGTGCCAGCAGTTTCGTTCAGGGGGCCTACGAGCAGTACTTC.

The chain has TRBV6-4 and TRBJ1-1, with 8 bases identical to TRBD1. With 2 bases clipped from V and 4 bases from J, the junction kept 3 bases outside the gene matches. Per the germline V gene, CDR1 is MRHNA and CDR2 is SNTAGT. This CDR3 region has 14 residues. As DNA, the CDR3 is TGTGCCAGCAGTGACCAGGGGGCATTCACTGAAGCTTTCTTT. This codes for CASSDQGAFTEAFF.

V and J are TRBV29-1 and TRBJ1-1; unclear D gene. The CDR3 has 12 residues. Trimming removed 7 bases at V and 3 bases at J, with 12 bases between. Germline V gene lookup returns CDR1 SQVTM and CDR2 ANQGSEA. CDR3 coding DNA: TGCAGCGCCCTACGGTATGACACTGAAGCTTTCTTT. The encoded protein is CSALRYDTEAFF.

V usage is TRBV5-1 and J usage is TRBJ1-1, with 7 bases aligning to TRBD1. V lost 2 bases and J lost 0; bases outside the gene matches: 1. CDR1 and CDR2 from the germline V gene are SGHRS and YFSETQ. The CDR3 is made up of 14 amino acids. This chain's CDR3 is CASSLQGMNTEAFF. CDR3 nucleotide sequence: TGCGCCAGCAGCTTACAGGGGATGAACACTGAAGCTTTCTTT.

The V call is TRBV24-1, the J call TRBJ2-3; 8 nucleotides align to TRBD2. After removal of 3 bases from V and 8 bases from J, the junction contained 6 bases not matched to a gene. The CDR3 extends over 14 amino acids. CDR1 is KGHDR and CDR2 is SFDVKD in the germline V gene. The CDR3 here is CATSDGAGGGTQYF. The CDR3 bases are TGTGCCACCAGTGATGGCGCGGGGGGAGGTACGCAGTATTTT.

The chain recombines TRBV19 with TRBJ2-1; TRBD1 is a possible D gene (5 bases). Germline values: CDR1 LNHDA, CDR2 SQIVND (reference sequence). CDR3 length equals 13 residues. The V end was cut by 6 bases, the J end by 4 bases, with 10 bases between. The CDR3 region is CASSSRAYNEQFF. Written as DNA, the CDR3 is TGTGCCAGTAGCTCCAGGGCGTACAATGAGCAGTTCTTC. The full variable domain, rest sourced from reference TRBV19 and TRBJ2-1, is DGGITQSPKYLFRKEGQNVTLSCEQNLNHDAMYWYRQDPGQGLRLIYYSQIVNDFQKGDIAEGYSVSREKKESFPLTVTSAQKNPTAFYLCASSSRAYNEQFFGPGTRLTVL.

Written as DNA, the CDR3 is TGTGCCAGCAGTCCATATCAGGGGTGGGCGAAGAACACTGAAGCTTTCTTT. This gives the protein CASSPYQGWAKNTEAFF. V and J are TRBV27 and TRBJ1-1; tentative D call: TRBD1 (6 bases). CDR3 length: 17 amino acids. CDR1 MNHEY and CDR2 SMNVEV come from the germline V gene (reference sequence). V lost 5 bases and J 1 base, leaving 20 bases between the germline ends.

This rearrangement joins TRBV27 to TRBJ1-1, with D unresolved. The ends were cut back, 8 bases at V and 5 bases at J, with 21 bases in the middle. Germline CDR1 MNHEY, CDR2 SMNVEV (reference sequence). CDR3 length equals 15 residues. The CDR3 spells CASYLEAGTGTEAFF. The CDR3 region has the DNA TGTGCCAGCTACTTGGAGGCCGGAACGGGGACTGAAGCTTTCTTT.

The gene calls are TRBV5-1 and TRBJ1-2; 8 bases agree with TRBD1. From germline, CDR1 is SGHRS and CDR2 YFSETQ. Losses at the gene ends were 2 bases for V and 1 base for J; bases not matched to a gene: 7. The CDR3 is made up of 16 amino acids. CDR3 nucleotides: TGCGCCAGCAGCTTAGGACAGGGATCGGTTAACTATGGCTACACCTTC. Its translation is CASSLGQGSVNYGYTF.

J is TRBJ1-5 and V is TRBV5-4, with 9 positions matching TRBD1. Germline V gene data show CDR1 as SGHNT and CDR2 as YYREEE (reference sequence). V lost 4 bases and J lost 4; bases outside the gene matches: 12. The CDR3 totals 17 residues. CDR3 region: CASSLSSGTGMNQPQHF. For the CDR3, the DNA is TGTGCCAGCAGCCTAAGTTCCGGGACAGGGATGAATCAGCCCCAGCATTTT.

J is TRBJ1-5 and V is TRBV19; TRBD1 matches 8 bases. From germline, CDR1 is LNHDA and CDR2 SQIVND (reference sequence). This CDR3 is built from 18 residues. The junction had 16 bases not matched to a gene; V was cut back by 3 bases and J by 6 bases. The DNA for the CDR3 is TGTGCCAGTAGTATGACCATAGGACAGGGCGGACGTAGTCAGCCCCAGCATTTT. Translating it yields CASSMTIGQGGRSQPQHF.

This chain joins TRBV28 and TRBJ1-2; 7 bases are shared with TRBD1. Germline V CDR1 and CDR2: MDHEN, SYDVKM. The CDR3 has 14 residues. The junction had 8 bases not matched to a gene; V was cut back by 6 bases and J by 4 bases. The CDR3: CASSLTTGTYGYTF. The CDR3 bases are TGTGCCAGCAGCCTAACGACAGGGACCTATGGCTACACCTTC.